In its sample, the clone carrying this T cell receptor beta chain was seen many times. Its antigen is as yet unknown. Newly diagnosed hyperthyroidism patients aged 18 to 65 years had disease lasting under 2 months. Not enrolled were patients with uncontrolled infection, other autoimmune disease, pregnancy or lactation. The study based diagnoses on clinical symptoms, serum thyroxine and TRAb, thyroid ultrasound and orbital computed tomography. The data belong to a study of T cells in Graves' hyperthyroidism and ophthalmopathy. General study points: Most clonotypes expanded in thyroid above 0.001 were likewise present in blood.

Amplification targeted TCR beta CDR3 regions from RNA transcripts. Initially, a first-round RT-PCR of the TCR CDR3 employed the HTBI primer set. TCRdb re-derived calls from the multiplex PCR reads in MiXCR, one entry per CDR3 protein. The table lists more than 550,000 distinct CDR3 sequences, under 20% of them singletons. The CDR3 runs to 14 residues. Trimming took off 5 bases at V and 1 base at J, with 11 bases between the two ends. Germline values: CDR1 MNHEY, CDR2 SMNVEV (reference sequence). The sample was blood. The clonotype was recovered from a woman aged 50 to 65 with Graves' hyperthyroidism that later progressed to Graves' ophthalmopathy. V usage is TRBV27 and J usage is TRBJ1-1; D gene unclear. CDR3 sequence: CASSETLPNTEAFF. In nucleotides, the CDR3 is TGTGCCAGCAGTGAAACCCTACCGAACACTGAAGCTTTCTTT.